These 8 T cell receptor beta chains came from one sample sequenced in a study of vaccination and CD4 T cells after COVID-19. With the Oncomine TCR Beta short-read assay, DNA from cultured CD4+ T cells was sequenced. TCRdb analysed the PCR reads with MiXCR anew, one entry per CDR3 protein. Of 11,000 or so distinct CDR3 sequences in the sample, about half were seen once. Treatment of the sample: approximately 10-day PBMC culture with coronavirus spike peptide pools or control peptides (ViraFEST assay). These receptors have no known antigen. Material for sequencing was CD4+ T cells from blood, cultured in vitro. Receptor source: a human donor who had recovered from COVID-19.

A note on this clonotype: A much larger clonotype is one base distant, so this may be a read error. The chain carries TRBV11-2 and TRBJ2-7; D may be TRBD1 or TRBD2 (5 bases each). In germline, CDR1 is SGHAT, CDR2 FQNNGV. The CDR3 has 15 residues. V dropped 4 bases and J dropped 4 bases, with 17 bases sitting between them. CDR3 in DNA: TGTGCCAGCAGCTGGGGGACCGGGGAAGGGTACGAGCAGTACTTC. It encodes CASSWGTGEGYEQYF.

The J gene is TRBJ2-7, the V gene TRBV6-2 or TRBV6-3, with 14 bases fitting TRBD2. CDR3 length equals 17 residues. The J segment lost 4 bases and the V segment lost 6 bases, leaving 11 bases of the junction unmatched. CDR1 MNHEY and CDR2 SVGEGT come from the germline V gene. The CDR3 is CASSIQSGLAGEYEQYF. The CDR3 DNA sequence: TGTGCCAGCAGCATACAGTCGGGACTAGCGGGGGAGTACGAGCAGTACTTC.

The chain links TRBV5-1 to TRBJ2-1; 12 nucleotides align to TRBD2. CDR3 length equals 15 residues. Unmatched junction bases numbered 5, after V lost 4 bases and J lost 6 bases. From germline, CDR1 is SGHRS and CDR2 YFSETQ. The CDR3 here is CASSTGLAGTNEQFF. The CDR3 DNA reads TGCGCCAGCAGCACCGGACTAGCGGGAACCAATGAGCAGTTCTTC.

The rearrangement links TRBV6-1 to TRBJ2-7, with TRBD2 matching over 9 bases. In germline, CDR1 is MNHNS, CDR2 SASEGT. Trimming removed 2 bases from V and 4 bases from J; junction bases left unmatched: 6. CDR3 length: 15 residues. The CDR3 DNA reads TGTGCCAGCAGTGAACTTAGGACTAGCGTATACGAGCAGTACTTC. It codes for CASSELRTSVYEQYF.

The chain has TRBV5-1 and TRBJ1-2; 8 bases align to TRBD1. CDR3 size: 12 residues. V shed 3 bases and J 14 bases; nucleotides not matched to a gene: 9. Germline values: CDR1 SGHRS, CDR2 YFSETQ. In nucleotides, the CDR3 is TGCGCCAGCAGCTACGGACAGGGCCGTCCGACCTTC. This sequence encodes CASSYGQGRPTF.

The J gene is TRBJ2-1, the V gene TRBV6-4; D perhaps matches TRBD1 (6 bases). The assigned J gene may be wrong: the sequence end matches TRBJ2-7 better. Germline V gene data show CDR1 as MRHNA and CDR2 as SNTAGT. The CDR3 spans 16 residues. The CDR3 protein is CASSEPGHQLPYEQYF. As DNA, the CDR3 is TGTGCCAGCAGTGAGCCGGGACACCAACTCCCGTACGAGCAGTACTTC.

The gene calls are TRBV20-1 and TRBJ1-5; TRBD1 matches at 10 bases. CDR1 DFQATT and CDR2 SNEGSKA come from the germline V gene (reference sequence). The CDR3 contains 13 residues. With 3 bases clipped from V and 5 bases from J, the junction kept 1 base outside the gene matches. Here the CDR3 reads CSARGTGDQPQHF. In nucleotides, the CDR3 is TGCAGTGCTAGGGGGACAGGGGATCAGCCCCAGCATTTT.

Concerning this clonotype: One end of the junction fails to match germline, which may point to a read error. Here the CDR3 DNA reads TGCGCCAGCAGCCTGTTCCCGGGACAGGGGGCGAGCACTGAAGCTTTCTTT. Its translation is CASSLFPGQGASTEAFF. The chain uses TRBV7-9 and TRBJ1-1; 12 nucleotides align to TRBD1. CDR1 and CDR2 from the germline V gene are SEHNR and FQNEAQ (reference sequence). The CDR3 sequence is 17 residues long.